This T cell receptor (beta chain) was sequenced during a study of graft-versus-host responses after intestinal transplantation (dated by TCRdb to 2020 to 2022). Describing the broader study: The transplants that recipients got were multivisceral, liver-intestinal, or isolated intestinal. Every recipient was given anti-thymocyte globulin induction, followed by 2 to 3 years of maintenance tacrolimus and steroids. After intestinal transplantation, graft-versus-host and host-versus-graft alloreactive T cell clones were followed in the graft, circulation and bone marrow using bulk TCR-beta CDR3 sequencing. Alloreactive clones were identified by sequencing pre-transplant mixed lymphocyte reaction products and comparing them with unstimulated pre-transplant donor and recipient T cells. The cohort enrolled around 25 intestinal transplant recipients including one retransplant, and a few patients lacking pretransplant specimens were excluded. A peak of at least 4% donor T cells among recipient peripheral blood mononuclear cells was the definition used for donor T cell macrochimerism. Instead of going to the commercial service, samples from a few later patients were sequenced in-house on an Illumina MiSeq and processed with MiXCR.

Overall results and qualifications from the work: Peak levels of circulating GvH clones were associated with declines in HvG clones early after transplant. GvH clones were detected in recipient bone marrow, and some of these GvH clones were observed earlier in ileal mucosa or blood, consistent with an intestinal mucosal origin. In the allografts of patients with donor T cell macrochimerism, GvH to HvG T cell clonal ratios were high. The relatively low number and heterogeneity of intestinal transplant patients limited the conclusions.

CDR1 and CDR2 were assigned from the germline V gene (reference sequence) as MNHEY and SMNVEV. The CDR3 holds 13 amino acids from the cysteine to the phenylalanine. Of the read, only the CDR3 DNA is kept; its 39 bases are in frame from base 1. The V and J ends are trimmed by 2 bases and 6 bases, leaving 7 bases between them. What this sample's time point label stands for: cells obtained before transplantation from donor or recipient. CD3+CD4+ and CD3+CD8+ populations were FACS-sorted from unstimulated pre-transplant donor and recipient cells taken from spleen or lymph nodes. Libraries were made using the immunoSEQ multiplex PCR assay. In most patients, genomic DNA was isolated using the Qiagen DNeasy Blood and Tissue Kit and sent frozen to Adaptive Biotechnologies for TCR sequencing. High-throughput TCR-beta CDR3 sequencing of genomic DNA from most patients was performed by Adaptive Biotechnologies. The study's processing was this. TCR sequencing data for around 19 patients were retrieved from Adaptive's ImmunoSEQ software; three other patients were processed with MiXCR and VDJtools. CD4 versus CD8 sorting errors were corrected by removing sequences found in both subsets at a frequency ratio below 5:1. CDR3 nucleotide sequences shared between donor and recipient were removed because the origin of such sequences could not be assigned. To count as alloreactive, a clone needed at least 2-fold expansion over unstimulated cells and a minimum CFSE-low frequency of 0.002% (template counts) or 0.001% (read counts). Mappable clones were those detected in sequenced pre-transplant spleen, lymph node, or MLR CFSE-low populations of the donor or recipient. Cumulative frequency of alloreactive clones was calculated as a percentage of all sequences weighted by copy number. The table comes from immuneACCESS by way of TCRdb, which keeps in-frame sequences with V and J called. Part of the clones is missing from these tables; in studies checked, under half for an unresolved V gene and the rest for unknown reasons. V, J and clone size are those of that table, while D and trimming were read from the DNA. For this sample the table gives about 130,000 clones, of which around 94% were detected only once. Around 0.16% of the sample belongs to the ten largest clones.

With respect to this clone: Which antigen it targets is not known. Base-call qualities are not available, and no considerably larger clone is one nucleotide away.

The rearranged segments are TRBV27 and TRBJ2-2, with no confidently assigned D gene. This TCR came from a human donor who received an intestinal transplant. The sequences come from unstimulated CD4+ T cells sorted from spleen or lymph node cells, collected before intestinal transplant. The DNA reads TGTGCCAGCAGTTTACGGTGGGCCGGGGAGCTGTTTTTT. Its protein product is CASSLRWAGELFF.